This T cell receptor beta chain was recorded in a study of shared clonotypes between healthy human individuals. Study at large: Ranging from 18 to 49 in age, donors were two women and three men.

There are 14 residues in the CDR3. Trimming removed 6 bases from V and 7 bases from J, with 18 bases in between. CDR1 SGHRS and CDR2 YFSETQ come from the germline V gene. Under the authors' procedure: There were no quality scores in the junction-only immunoSEQ sequences, so filtering differed. Assay used: immunoSEQ multiplex PCR; TCRdb lists only in-frame clones, some missing. The V and J calls and the clone size are those of that table, but D and trimming were determined from the DNA. The sample yields around 2,000,000 clones, 85% to 95% seen once. The V gene is TRBV5-1, the J gene TRBJ2-3; D is tentatively TRBD1 or TRBD2 (7 bases each). The TCR originated in a man aged 18 to 29 in good health. The specimen sequenced was naive CD4+ T cells sorted from blood. The subset is: CD45RA+ positively selected. The chain's CDR3 is CASTFDREGYTQYF. CDR3 in DNA: TGCGCCAGCACCTTCGACAGGGAGGGTTATACGCAGTATTTT.